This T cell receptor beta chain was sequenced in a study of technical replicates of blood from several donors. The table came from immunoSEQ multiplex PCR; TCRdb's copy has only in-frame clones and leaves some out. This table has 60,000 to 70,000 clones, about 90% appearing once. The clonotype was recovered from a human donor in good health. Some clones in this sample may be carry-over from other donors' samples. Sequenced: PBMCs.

CDR3 protein: CASSQDIRQGNGELFF. CDR3 nucleotide sequence: TGTGCCAGCAGCCAAGATATCCGACAGGGCAACGGGGAGCTGTTTTTT. The J gene is TRBJ2-2, the V gene TRBV4-2; 7 bases are shared with TRBD1. The CDR3 is made up of 16 amino acids. Germline CDR1 and CDR2: LGHNA and YNFKEQ. The V segment lost 0 bases and the J segment 7 bases; nucleotides outside the gene matches: 8.